This T cell receptor beta chain appears in the sequencing data of a study of T-cell reconstitution after alpha-beta-depleted transplantation in children. Whole-study results and caveats: Diversity of TCRbeta at day 60 was high in some patients, arising from surviving recipient T cells and thymic progenitors. T-cell counts and diversity were attributed mostly to newly produced T cells one year after transplant.

The germline gives CDR1 SGHVS, CDR2 FQNEAQ. J lost 0 bases, V lost 5 bases, and 2 bases had no gene match. The CDR3 has 15 residues. About this clonotype itself: Its target is not known.

Unique molecular identifiers featured in how the TCRbeta library was prepared. From the PCR reads, TCRdb called clonotypes with MiXCR, one entry per CDR3 protein. The data contain around 420,000 distinct CDR3 sequences, around 15% of them singletons. This sequence joins TRBV7-8 and TRBJ2-4, with 9 nucleotides matching TRBD1. Sequenced material: PBMCs, mostly from graft donor cells, taken 360 days after TCRalphabeta/CD19-depleted stem cell transplant. This receptor was obtained from a boy less than two years old who had a stem cell transplant for Wiskott-Aldrich syndrome, so the T cells may come from the graft donor. The CDR3 DNA reads as TGTGCCAGCAGCACGGGACAGGGAGCCAAAAACATTCAGTACTTC. Its protein is CASSTGQGAKNIQYF.